Listed below are T cell receptor beta chains from one sample, sequenced in a study of T cells in Graves' hyperthyroidism and ophthalmopathy. One entry per CDR3 protein, called by TCRdb with MiXCR from the multiplex PCR reads. This sample has approximately 610,000 distinct CDR3 sequences, with roughly 14% found just once. The sample was blood. These receptors all come from a woman between 35 and 50 years old with Graves' ophthalmopathy. The CDR3 runs from the conserved cysteine through the conserved F or W. The D gene is left open where the match is weak. Some rows mark clone size as missing; the rest say once, few, many or name a class of expanded clone.

>TRBJ2-5|many|NA|TRBV6-5
CASSYSARTQETQYF
TGTGCCAGCAGTTACTCGGCACGGACCCAAGAGACCCAGTACTTC
>TRBJ1-1|many|NA|TRBV12-3/TRBV12-4
CASSGSGRRNTEAFF
TGTGCCAGCAGCGGTTCGGGACGGAGGAACACTGAAGCTTTCTTT
>TRBJ2-7|many|NA|TRBV29-1
CSVLGGDSYEQYF
TGCAGCGTTTTAGGAGGGGACTCCTACGAGCAGTACTTC
>TRBJ2-5|NA|TRBD2|TRBV7-8
CASGAGGQETQYF
TGTGCCAGCGGAGCGGGGGGGCAAGAGACCCAGTACTTC
>TRBJ2-7|NA|NA|TRBV28
CASTDPLIYEQYF
TGTGCCAGCACCGACCCTTTGATCTACGAGCAGTACTTC
>TRBJ2-5|many|TRBD2|TRBV7-9
CASSSLDAGEETQYF
TGTGCCAGCAGCTCCCTAGATGCGGGAGAAGAGACCCAGTACTTC
>TRBJ1-1|many|NA|TRBV6-2/TRBV6-3
CASSYGAGTEKWDTEAFF
TGTGCCAGCAGTTACGGGGCCGGGACTGAGAAGTGGGACACTGAAGCTTTCTTT
>TRBJ2-7|many|TRBD2|TRBV6-2/TRBV6-3
CASSYSSREGNYEQYF
TGTGCCAGCAGTTACTCGAGTCGGGAGGGGAACTACGAGCAGTACTTC
>TRBJ2-1|NA|NA|TRBV19
CASSPRQDSYNEQFF
TGTGCCAGTAGTCCCCGACAGGACTCCTACAATGAGCAGTTCTTC
>TRBJ1-1|NA|NA|TRBV7-9
CASRTVTGNTEAFF
TGTGCCAGCAGAACCGTCACGGGAAACACTGAAGCTTTCTTT
>TRBJ2-7|NA|TRBD2|TRBV7-8
CASSLVTSESYEQYF
TGTGCCAGCAGCTTAGTGACTAGCGAGTCCTACGAGCAGTACTTC
>TRBJ2-4|few|TRBD1|TRBV6-2/TRBV6-3
CASSYTNPGQGTKNIQYF
TGTGCCAGCAGTTACACCAACCCGGGACAGGGAACCAAAAACATTCAGTACTTC
>TRBJ1-5|many|NA|TRBV2
CASSDQGASNQPQHF
TGTGCCAGCAGTGACCAAGGGGCGAGCAATCAGCCCCAGCATTTT
>TRBJ1-5|NA|TRBD1|TRBV24-1
CATSDSGQGLGQPQHF
TGTGCCACCAGTGATTCCGGACAGGGGCTGGGTCAGCCCCAGCATTTT
>TRBJ2-5|NA|TRBD1|TRBV2
CASRQGRGQETQYF
TGTGCCAGCAGACAGGGGAGAGGCCAAGAGACCCAGTACTTC
>TRBJ2-2|few|NA|TRBV28
CASRLGRANTGELFF
TGTGCCAGCAGATTGGGGCGGGCGAACACCGGGGAGCTGTTTTTT
>TRBJ1-1|many|NA|TRBV20-1
CSARVPLGNTEAFF
TGCAGTGCTAGAGTTCCTCTCGGCAACACTGAAGCTTTCTTT
>TRBJ1-1|NA|NA|TRBV30
CAWSRESTEAFF
TGTGCCTGGAGCAGGGAAAGCACTGAAGCTTTCTTT
>TRBJ2-5|many|NA|TRBV12-3/TRBV12-4
CASSWILQETQYF
TGTGCCAGCAGTTGGATCCTACAAGAGACCCAGTACTTC
>TRBJ2-2|many|TRBD1|TRBV6-2/TRBV6-3
CASSLRDRTGELFF
TGTGCCAGCAGCCTCCGGGACAGGACCGGGGAGCTGTTTTTT
>TRBJ2-5|many|TRBD1|TRBV11-1
CASSLVGQGWIEHQETQYF
TGTGCCAGCAGCTTAGTTGGACAGGGATGGATAGAGCACCAAGAGACCCAGTACTTC
>TRBJ1-2|many|NA|TRBV10-3
CAITGGREGGYTF
TGTGCCATCACCGGGGGGAGAGAAGGTGGCTACACCTTC
>TRBJ1-2|many|NA|TRBV24-1
CATSDDNNYGYTF
TGTGCCACCAGTGATGATAACAACTATGGCTACACCTTC
>TRBJ1-1|many|TRBD1|TRBV2
CASRAETGTEAFF
TGTGCCAGCAGGGCCGAGACAGGGACTGAAGCTTTCTTT
>TRBJ1-5|many|NA|TRBV29-1
CSVEGGVGQPQHF
TGCAGCGTTGAAGGGGGAGTAGGCCAGCCCCAGCATTTT
>TRBJ2-7|NA|NA|TRBV6-1
CASSALEGADEQYF
TGTGCCAGCAGTGCCCTAGAGGGAGCGGACGAGCAGTACTTC
>TRBJ2-5|NA|NA|TRBV28
CASSLGRPQETQYF
TGTGCCAGCAGTTTAGGTCGACCCCAAGAGACCCAGTACTTC
>TRBJ2-7|NA|NA|TRBV7-6
CASSLSAGGPAYEQYF
TGTGCCAGCAGCTTAAGCGCGGGCGGGCCAGCCTACGAGCAGTACTTC
>TRBJ2-5|few|NA|TRBV27
CASSSSAGETQYF
TGTGCCAGCAGTTCATCCGCGGGAGAGACCCAGTACTTC
>TRBJ2-2|many|NA|TRBV12-3/TRBV12-4
CASSFHGNTGELFF
TGTGCCAGCAGTTTTCACGGGAACACCGGGGAGCTGTTTTTT
>TRBJ2-7|many|TRBD2|TRBV15
CATSRLAGVGEQYF
TGTGCCACCAGCAGACTAGCGGGAGTAGGCGAGCAGTACTTC
>TRBJ2-7|NA|TRBD2|TRBV2
CASNGKDGTSGSSYEQYF
TGTGCCAGCAACGGCAAAGACGGGACTAGCGGCTCATCCTACGAGCAGTACTTC
>TRBJ2-7|NA|NA|TRBV20-1
CSARGNRDHEQYF
TGCAGTGCTAGAGGAAACAGGGACCACGAGCAGTACTTC
>TRBJ2-7|once|NA|TRBV28
CASRSGLWGSQTYEQYF
TGTGCCAGCCGGTCGGGTTTATGGGGTTCTCAAACCTACGAGCAGTACTTC
>TRBJ2-7|few|NA|TRBV20-1
CSARYNGQSYEQYF
TGCAGTGCTAGATATAATGGGCAGTCCTACGAGCAGTACTTC
>TRBJ1-1|many|NA|TRBV19
CASIRWDGEAFF
TGTGCCAGTATAAGGTGGGACGGTGAAGCTTTCTTT
>TRBJ2-5|many|NA|TRBV15
CATSREGQGEETQYF
TGTGCCACCAGCAGAGAGGGTCAGGGTGAAGAGACCCAGTACTTC
>TRBJ2-7|many|NA|TRBV5-6
CASSVDREQYF
TGTGCCAGCAGCGTAGACAGAGAGCAGTACTTC
>TRBJ2-7|many|NA|TRBV6-2/TRBV6-3
CASSYSQNSYEQYF
TGTGCCAGCAGTTATTCTCAGAACTCCTACGAGCAGTACTTC
>TRBJ2-7|NA|NA|TRBV5-1
CASSLVVDSYEQYF
TGCGCCAGCAGCTTGGTCGTAGATTCCTACGAGCAGTACTTC
>TRBJ2-5|many|NA|TRBV6-5
CASSRGGSQETQYF
TGTGCCAGCAGCCGAGGGGGGTCCCAAGAGACCCAGTACTTC
>TRBJ2-2|NA|NA|TRBV11-3
CASSPRGFTGELFF
TGTGCCAGCAGCCCCAGGGGATTCACCGGGGAGCTGTTTTTT
>TRBJ1-1|many|NA|TRBV5-1
CASSFSAGQTNTEAFF
TGCGCCAGCAGCTTTTCTGCGGGGCAGACGAACACTGAAGCTTTCTTT
>TRBJ2-7|many|TRBD2|TRBV9
CASSVGTSGHYEQYF
TGTGCCAGCAGCGTGGGGACTAGCGGCCACTACGAGCAGTACTTC
>TRBJ1-2|NA|TRBD1|TRBV29-1
CSVVDRGRSYYGYTF
TGCAGCGTTGTAGACAGGGGGCGCTCCTACTATGGCTACACCTTC